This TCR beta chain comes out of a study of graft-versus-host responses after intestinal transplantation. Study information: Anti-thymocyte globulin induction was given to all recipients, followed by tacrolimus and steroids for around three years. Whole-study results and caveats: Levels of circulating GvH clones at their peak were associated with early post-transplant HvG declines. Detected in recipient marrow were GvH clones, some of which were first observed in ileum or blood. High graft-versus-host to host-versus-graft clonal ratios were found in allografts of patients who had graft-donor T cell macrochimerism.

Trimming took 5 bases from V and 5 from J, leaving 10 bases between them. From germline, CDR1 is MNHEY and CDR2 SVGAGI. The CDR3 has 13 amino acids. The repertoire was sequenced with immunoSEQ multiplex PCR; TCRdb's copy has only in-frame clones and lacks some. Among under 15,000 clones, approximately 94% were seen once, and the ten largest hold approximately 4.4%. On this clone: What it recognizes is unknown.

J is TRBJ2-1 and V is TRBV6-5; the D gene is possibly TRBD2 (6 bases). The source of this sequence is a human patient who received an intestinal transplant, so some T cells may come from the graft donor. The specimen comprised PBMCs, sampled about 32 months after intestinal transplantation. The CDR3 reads CASSRLGNNEQFF. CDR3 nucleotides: TGTGCCAGCAGTCGACTAGGGAACAATGAGCAGTTCTTC.